This entry concerns a single TCR beta chain. The antigen it binds to is not known. Each CD8+ T cell subset was flow-sorted in triplicate, and 250,000 to 300,000 cells per subset were placed directly into RLT lysis buffer. To exclude memory contaminants, naive CD8+ T cells were stringently defined as CD45RO-CCR7+CD27+CD95-. Using standard density gradient centrifugation, peripheral blood mononuclear cells were isolated from buffy coats. Naive CXCR3-negative and CXCR3-positive CD8+ T cells were flow-sorted on a FACSAria III. An RNeasy Mini Kit was used to extract total RNA from the sorted cells. This entry comes from a study of CXCR3-negative and CXCR3-positive naive CD8 T cells (dated by TCRdb to the late 2010s). About the study as a whole: In total, approximately 150 million TRB reads were obtained, corresponding to roughly 1.5 +/- 0.3 million reads per library. For the TRBV-TRBJ cluster analysis, the naive subsets came from 5 donors, while the memory cells came from 3 donors. Data from ten to twelve donors, pooled across two independent experiments, went into the diversity and physicochemical repertoire analyses.

There are 15 amino acids in the CDR3, from cysteine to phenylalanine inclusive. The record lacks a DNA sequence. From the germline V gene, CDR1 is MGHRA and CDR2 is YSYEKL. Results and caveats for the whole study, not just this receptor: Compared with CXCR3-negative naive cells, CXCR3-positive naive cells had TRB CDR3s with higher hydrophobicity (lower Kidera factor 4), lower energy, and higher strength and volume indices. Within the same donor, TRBV-TRBJ usage looked similar between naive CXCR3-negative and CXCR3-positive cells, but memory cells had distinct patterns. Because surface CD5, which is linked to self-reactivity in mice, was comparable between the naive subsets, TCR interaction strength was also inferred from TRB CDR3 physicochemical properties. Both naive subsets had comparably high repertoire diversity, while memory CD8+ T cells had much lower repertoire diversity. Freshly isolated PBMCs were used for most assays because CXCR3 expression partially decreased after cryopreservation.

For sequencing, a NextSeq 550 was employed. The Human TCR Profiling Kit (MiLaboratory) was used to prepare UMI-labeled 5' RACE TRB cDNA libraries. cDNA synthesis used the entire amount of extracted RNA, and PCR amplification then used the entire amount of cDNA produced. Libraries were prepared in parallel using an identical number of PCR cycles. In the original analysis: MIGEC and MiXCR extracted about 53,000 +/- 10,000 unique UMI-labeled TRB cDNA molecules per library, requiring at least two reads per UMI. Each library averaged 40,000 +/- 10,000 functional in-frame TRB CDR3 nucleotide clonotypes without stop codons. After each sample was downsampled to 5000 UMI-labeled TRB molecules, VDJtools was used to calculate diversity metrics such as normalized Shannon-Wiener and Chao1. VDJtools computed clonotype-size-weighted physicochemical properties of the central five CDR3 residues: interaction energy, strength, volume and Kidera factor 4. TCRdb reprocessed the reads and provides one entry for every CDR3 protein sequence; no DNA is given. The V and J calls, along with clone size, are taken from TCRdb and not from the paper's own processing. The sample's own table lists several thousand distinct CDR3 sequences. The ten largest clones add up to approximately 1.2% of the sample.

Recombination connected TRBV4-1 to TRBJ2-7; TCRdb proposes TRBD1, but this gene call is untestable without DNA. Source material: naive CXCR3+ CD8+ T cells from blood. This specimen's cell subset or site label, per the study, means: CD45RO-CCR7+CD27+CD95- naive CD8+ T cells expressing CXCR3 (TNR3+). This clonotype originated in a human donor in good health. Some clones in this sample may be carry-over from other donors' samples. The CDR3 is CASSHDRGPLYEQYF.